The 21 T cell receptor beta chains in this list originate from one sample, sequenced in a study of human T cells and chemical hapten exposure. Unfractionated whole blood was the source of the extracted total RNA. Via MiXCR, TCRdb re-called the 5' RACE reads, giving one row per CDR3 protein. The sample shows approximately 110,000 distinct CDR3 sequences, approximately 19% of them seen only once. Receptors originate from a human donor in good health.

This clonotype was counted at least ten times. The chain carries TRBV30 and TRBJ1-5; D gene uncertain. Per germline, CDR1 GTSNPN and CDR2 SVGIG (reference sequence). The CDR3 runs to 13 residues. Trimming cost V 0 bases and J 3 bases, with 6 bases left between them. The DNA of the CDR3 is TGTGCCTGGAGTGTACAGTCCAATCAGCCCCAGCATTTT. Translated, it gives CAWSVQSNQPQHF.

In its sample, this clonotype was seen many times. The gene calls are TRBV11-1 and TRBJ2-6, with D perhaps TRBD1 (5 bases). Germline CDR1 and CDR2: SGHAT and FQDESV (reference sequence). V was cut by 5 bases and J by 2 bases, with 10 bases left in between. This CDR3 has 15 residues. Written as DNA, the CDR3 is TGTGCCAGCAGCCGCACAGGAGCTGGGGCCAACGTCCTGACTTTC. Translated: CASSRTGAGANVLTF.

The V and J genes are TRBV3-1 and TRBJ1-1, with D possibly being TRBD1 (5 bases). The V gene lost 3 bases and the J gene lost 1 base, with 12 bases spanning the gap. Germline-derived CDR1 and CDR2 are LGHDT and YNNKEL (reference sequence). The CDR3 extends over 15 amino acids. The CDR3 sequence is CASSQGEGRNTEAFF. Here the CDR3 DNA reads TGTGCCAGCAGCCAGGGGGAGGGGAGGAACACTGAAGCTTTCTTT.

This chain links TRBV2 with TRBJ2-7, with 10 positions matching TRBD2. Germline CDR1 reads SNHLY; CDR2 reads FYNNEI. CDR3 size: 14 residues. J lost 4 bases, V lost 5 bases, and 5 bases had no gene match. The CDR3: CASSRLAGPYEQYF. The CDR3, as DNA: TGTGCCAGCAGTAGACTAGCGGGCCCGTACGAGCAGTACTTC.

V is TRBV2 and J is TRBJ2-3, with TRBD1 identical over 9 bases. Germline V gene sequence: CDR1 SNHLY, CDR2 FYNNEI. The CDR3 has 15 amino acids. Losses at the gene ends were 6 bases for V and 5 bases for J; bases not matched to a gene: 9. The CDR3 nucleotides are TGTGCCAGCAGAGGTACAGGGGGCCAAGGAGATACGCAGTATTTT. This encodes CASRGTGGQGDTQYF.

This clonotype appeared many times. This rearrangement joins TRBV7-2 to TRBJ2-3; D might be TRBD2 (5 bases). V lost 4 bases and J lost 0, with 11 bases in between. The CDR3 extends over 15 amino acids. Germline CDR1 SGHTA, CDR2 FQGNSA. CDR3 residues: CASSSPWTSTDTQYF. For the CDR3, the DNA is TGTGCCAGCAGCTCGCCCTGGACTAGCACAGATACGCAGTATTTT. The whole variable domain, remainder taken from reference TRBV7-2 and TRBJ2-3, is GAGVSQSPSNKVTEKGKDVELRCDPISGHTALYWYRQSLGQGLEFLIYFQGNSAPDKSGLPSDRFSAERTGGSVSTLTIQRTQQEDSAVYLCASSSPWTSTDTQYFGPGTRLTVL.

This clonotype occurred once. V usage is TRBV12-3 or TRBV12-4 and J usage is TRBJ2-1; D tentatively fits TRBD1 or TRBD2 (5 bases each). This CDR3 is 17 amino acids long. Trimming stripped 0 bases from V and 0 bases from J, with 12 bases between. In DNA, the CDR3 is TGTGCCAGCAGTTTAGCGGGGACCTCGAGCTCCTACAATGAGCAGTTCTTC. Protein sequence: CASSLAGTSSSYNEQFF.

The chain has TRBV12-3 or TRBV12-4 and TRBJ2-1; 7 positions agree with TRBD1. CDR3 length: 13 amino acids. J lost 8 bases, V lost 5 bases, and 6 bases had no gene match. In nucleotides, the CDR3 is TGTGCCAGCAGTGTGGACAGGCGAGATGAGCAGTTCTTC. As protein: CASSVDRRDEQFF.

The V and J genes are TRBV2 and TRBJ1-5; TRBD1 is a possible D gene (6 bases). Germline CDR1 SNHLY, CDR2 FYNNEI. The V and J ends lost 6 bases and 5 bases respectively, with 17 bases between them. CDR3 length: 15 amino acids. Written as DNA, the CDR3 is TGTGCCAGCAGCAAGGAAGGGGGGCCGGATCAGCCCCAGCATTTT. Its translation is CASSKEGGPDQPQHF.

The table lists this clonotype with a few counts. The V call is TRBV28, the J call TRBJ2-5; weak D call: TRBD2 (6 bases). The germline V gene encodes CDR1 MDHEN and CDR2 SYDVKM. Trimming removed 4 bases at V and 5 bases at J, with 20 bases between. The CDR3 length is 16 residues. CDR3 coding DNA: TGTGCCAGCAGTTCTTTGAGTTCGGGAGAGCGGGAGACCCAGTACTTC. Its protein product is CASSSLSSGERETQYF.

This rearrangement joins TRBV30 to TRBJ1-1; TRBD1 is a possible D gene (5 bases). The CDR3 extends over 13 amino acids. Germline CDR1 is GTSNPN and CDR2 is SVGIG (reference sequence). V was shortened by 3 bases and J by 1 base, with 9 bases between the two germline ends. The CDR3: CAWSLGPNTEAFF. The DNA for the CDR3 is TGTGCCTGGAGCCTGGGGCCGAACACTGAAGCTTTCTTT.

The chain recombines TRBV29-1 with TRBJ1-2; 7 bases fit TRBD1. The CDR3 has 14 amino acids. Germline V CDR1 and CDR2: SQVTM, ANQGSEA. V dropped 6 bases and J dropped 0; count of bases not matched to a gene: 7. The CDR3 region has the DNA TGCAGCGTAATACCAGGGGGAACTAACTATGGCTACACCTTC. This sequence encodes CSVIPGGTNYGYTF. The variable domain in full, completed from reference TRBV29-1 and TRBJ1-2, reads SAVISQKPSRDICQRGTSLTIQCQVDSQVTMMFWYRQQPGQSLTLIATANQGSEATYESGFVIDKFPISRPNLTFSTLTVSNMSPEDSSIYLCSVIPGGTNYGYTFGSGTRLTVV.

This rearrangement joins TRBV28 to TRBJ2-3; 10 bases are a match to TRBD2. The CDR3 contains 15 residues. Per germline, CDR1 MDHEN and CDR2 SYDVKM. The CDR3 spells CASSPAGGGTDTQYF. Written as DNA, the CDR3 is TGTGCGTCGAGCCCAGCGGGAGGGGGCACAGATACGCAGTATTTT. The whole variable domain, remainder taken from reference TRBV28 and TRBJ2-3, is DVKVTQSSRYLVKRTGEKVFLECVQDMDHENMFWYRQDPGLGLRLIYFSYDVKMKEKGDIPEGYSVSREKKERFSLILESASTNQTSMYLCASSPAGGGTDTQYFGPGTRLTVL.

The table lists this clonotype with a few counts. Written as DNA, the CDR3 is TGTGCCAGCAGCTTACTGGGATTGGGGTCACCCCTCCACTTT. Its protein product is CASSLLGLGSPLHF. The chain carries TRBV7-3 and TRBJ1-6; D is undetermined. CDR3 size: 14 residues. V was cut by 2 bases and J by 10 bases, with 12 bases left in between. CDR1 and CDR2 (germline): SGHTA, FQGTGA.

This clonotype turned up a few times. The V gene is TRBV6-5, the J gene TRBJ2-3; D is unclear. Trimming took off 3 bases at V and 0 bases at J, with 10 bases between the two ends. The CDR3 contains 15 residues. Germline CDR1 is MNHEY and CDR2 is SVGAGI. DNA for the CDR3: TGTGCCAGCAGTTATGGCGCCCTTAGCACAGATACGCAGTATTTT. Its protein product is CASSYGALSTDTQYF.

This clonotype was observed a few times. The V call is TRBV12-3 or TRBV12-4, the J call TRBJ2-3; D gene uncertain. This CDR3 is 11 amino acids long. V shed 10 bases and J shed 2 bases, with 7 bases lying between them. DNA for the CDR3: TGTGCCACAAGCTTCACAGATACGCAGTATTTT. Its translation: CATSFTDTQYF.

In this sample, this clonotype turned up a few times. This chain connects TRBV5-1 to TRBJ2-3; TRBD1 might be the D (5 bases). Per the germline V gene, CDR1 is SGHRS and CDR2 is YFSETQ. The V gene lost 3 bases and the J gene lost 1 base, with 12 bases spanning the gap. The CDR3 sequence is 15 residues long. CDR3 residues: CASSSQGHGTDTQYF. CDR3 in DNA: TGCGCCAGCAGCTCCCAGGGCCATGGCACAGATACGCAGTATTTT.

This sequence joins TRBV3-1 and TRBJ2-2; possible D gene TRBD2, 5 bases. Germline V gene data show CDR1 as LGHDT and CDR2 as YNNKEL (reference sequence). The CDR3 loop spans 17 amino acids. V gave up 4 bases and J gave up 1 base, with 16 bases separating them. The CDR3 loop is CASSLLASNWNTGELFF. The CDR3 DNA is TGTGCCAGCAGCCTTCTGGCTAGCAACTGGAACACCGGGGAGCTGTTTTTT.

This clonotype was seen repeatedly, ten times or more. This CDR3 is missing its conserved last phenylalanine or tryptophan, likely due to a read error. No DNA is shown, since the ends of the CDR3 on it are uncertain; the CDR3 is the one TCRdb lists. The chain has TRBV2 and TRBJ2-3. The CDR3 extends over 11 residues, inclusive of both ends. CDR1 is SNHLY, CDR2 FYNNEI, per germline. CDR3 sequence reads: CASMRQSQLAL.

The CDR3 sequence: CASSMVAGYEQYF. The DNA of the CDR3 is TGTGCCAGTAGTATGGTAGCCGGGTACGAGCAGTACTTC. The chain couples TRBV19 to TRBJ2-7; D remains ambiguous. Trimming removed 3 bases from V and 4 bases from J, with 10 bases in between. The length of the CDR3 is 13 residues. Per the germline V gene, CDR1 is LNHDA and CDR2 is SQIVND (reference sequence).

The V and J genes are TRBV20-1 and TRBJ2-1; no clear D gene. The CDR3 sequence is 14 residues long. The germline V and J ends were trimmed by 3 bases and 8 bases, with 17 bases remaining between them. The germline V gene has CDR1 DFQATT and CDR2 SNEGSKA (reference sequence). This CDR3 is CSASGLDPHDEQFF. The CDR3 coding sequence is TGCAGTGCTAGCGGGCTAGATCCCCACGATGAGCAGTTCTTC.